The clone carrying this T cell receptor beta chain showed up many times. Its antigen remains unidentified. Library preparation followed earlier protocols using designated TCR primers. TCRdb reprocessed the PCR reads via MiXCR and lists one record per CDR3 protein. This sample has about 640,000 distinct CDR3 sequences, with 15% to 20% found just once. This specimen comes from a study of molecular identifiers for immune sequencing clone quantification. Study context: Four of five RNA aliquots from around 18,000 or 91,000 naive CD8 T cells were sequenced.

Overall study results and limits: For effector cells, clones above 20 RNA copies held over 97% of molecules; for naive cells, under 1%.

After removal of 4 bases from V and 4 bases from J, the junction contained 5 bases not matched to a gene. Germline V gene sequence: CDR1 SGDLS, CDR2 YYNGEE. The CDR3 covers 14 residues. The chain couples TRBV9 to TRBJ2-5, with 9 bases fitting TRBD2. The sample comprised naive CD8+ T cells from blood, with Jurkat cell RNA spiked in. Described subset: FACS-sorted CD8+CD4-CCR7+CD45RA+ naive T cells. This receptor was identified in a human donor in good health. Some libraries in this study had Jurkat cell RNA spiked in. CDR3 DNA sequence: TGTGCCAGCAGCACGCGGGGGGGCCGAGAGACCCAGTACTTC. Its protein product is CASSTRGGRETQYF.